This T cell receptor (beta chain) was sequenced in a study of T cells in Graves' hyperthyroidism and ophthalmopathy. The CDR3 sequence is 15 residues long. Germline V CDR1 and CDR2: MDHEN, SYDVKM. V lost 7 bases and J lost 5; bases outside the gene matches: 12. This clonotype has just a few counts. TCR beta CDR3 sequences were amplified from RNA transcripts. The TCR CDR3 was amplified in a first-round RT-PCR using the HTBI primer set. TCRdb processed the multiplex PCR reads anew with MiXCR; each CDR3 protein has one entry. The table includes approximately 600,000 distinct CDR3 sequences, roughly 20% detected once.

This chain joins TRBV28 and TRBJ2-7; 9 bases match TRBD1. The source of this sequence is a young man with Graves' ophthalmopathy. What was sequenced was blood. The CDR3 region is CASIPSGTGLHEQYF. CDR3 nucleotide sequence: TGTGCCAGCATCCCCTCCGGGACAGGGCTCCACGAGCAGTACTTC. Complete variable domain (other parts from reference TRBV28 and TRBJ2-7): DVKVTQSSRYLVKRTGEKVFLECVQDMDHENMFWYRQDPGLGLRLIYFSYDVKMKEKGDIPEGYSVSREKKERFSLILESASTNQTSMYLCASIPSGTGLHEQYFGPGTRLTVT.